The clone carrying this TCR beta chain has ten or more counts. Its antigen is as yet unknown. This entry is derived from a study of early T cells in non-severe SARS-CoV-2 infection. Study information: Unsorted whole blood bulk RNA was sequenced, with unpaired chains.

Study conclusions and caveats: VDJdb matches were skewed toward anti-spike CD8 T cell responses.

Per germline, CDR1 SEHNR and CDR2 FQNEAQ (reference sequence). CDR3 length equals 13 residues. V lost 6 bases and J 8 bases, leaving 16 bases between the germline ends. The library protocol tagged individual cDNA molecules with unique molecular identifiers. TCRdb itself ran the 5' RACE reads through MiXCR, one entry per CDR3 protein. The sample holds 100,000 to 120,000 distinct CDR3 sequences, roughly an eighth seen once. V and J are TRBV7-9 and TRBJ1-2; D might be TRBD1 (6 bases). Material for sequencing was whole blood. This sequence was found in an adult who was a healthcare worker with PCR-confirmed SARS-CoV-2 infection or an uninfected control (not recorded which). The CDR3 DNA reads TGTGCCAGCAGTCCCGGGACACCCCAAGGCTACACCTTC. This gives the protein CASSPGTPQGYTF.